This T cell receptor (beta chain) was found in a study of T cell responses to AZD1222 COVID-19 vaccine. About the research overall: Recipients boosted at about 4 weeks or about 12 weeks are pooled.

Germline V gene sequence: CDR1 LGHDT, CDR2 YNNKEL (reference sequence). The CDR3 covers 11 residues. V was clipped by 4 bases and J by 7 bases, with 4 bases between them. With regard to this clone: Antigen unknown. Other DNA sequences from this sample encode an identical CDR3 as well.

Study findings and constraints: Breadth and depth of Spike-specific TCRs rose after two AZD1222 doses. Of the AZD1222 recipients, only six were seropositive at baseline. Females outnumbered males among donors, who were mostly white British; clonal diversity was possibly underestimated.

The method was immunoSEQ multiplex PCR; TCRdb's version includes in-frame clones alone and lacks a portion of them. The sample has fewer than 300,000 clones; approximately 93% are singletons. Here the sequenced sample was peripheral blood, taken on day 0 of AZD1222 vaccination. The V call is TRBV3-1 (or the pseudogene TRBV3-2), the J call TRBJ2-2, with unresolved D. The TCR sequence derives from an adult in good health. The CDR3 DNA reads as TGTGCCAGCAGCCCCGGCGGGGAGCTGTTTTTT. Protein sequence: CASSPGGELFF.